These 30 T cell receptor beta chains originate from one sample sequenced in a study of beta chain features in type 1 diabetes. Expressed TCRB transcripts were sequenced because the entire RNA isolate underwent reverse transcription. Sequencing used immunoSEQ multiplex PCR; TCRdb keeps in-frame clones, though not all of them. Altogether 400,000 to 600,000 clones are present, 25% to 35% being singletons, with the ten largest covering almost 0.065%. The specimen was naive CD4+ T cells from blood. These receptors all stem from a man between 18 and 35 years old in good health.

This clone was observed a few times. CDR3 DNA: TGTGCCAGCAGCCGGGACAGGAGCTCCTACGAGCAGTACTTC. It is translated as CASSRDRSSYEQYF. V is TRBV7-2 and J is TRBJ2-7; TRBD1 aligns across 8 bases. Germline trimming cut 5 bases from V and 0 bases from J; bases unmatched to any gene: 3. This CDR3 region has 14 residues. Looked up from germline, CDR1 is SGHTA and CDR2 is FQGNSA.

The CDR3 DNA follows: TGCGCCAGCAGCTTGGGCGGAGGAACCTACGAGCAGTACTTC. Protein sequence: CASSLGGGTYEQYF. The chain recombines TRBV5-1 with TRBJ2-7; D possibly corresponds to TRBD2 (5 bases). CDR3 length: 14 residues. Per the germline V gene, CDR1 is SGHRS and CDR2 is YFSETQ. V lost 0 bases and J 2 bases, leaving 9 bases between the germline ends.

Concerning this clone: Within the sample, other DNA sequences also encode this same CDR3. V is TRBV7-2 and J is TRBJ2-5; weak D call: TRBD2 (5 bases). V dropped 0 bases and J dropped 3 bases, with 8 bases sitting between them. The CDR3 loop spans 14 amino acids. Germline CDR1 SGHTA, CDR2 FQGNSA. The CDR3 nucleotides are TGTGCCAGCAGCTTAGCGAGGGTTAAAGAGACCCAGTACTTC. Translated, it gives CASSLARVKETQYF.

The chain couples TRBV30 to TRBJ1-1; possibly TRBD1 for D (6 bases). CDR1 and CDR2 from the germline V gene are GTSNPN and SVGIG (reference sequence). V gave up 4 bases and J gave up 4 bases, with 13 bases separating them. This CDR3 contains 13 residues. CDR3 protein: CAWMPRTATEAFF. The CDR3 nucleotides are TGTGCCTGGATGCCTCGGACAGCCACTGAAGCTTTCTTT.

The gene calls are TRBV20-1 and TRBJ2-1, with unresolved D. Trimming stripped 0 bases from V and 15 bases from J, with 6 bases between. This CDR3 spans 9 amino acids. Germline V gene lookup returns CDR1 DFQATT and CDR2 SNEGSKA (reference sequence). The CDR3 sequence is CSARDPGFF. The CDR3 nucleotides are TGCAGTGCTAGAGATCCTGGGTTCTTC.

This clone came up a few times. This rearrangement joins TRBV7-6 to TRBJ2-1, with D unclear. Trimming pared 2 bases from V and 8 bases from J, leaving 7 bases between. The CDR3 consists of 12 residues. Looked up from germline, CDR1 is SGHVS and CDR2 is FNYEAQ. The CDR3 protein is CASSLYRDEQFF. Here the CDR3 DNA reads TGTGCCAGCAGCTTATACCGCGATGAGCAGTTCTTC.

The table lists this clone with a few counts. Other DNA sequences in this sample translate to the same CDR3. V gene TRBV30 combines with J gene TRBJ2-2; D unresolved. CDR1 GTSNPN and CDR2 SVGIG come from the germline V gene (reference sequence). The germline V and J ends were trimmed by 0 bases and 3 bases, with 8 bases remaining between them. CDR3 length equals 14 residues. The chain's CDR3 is CAWSVRRDTGELFF. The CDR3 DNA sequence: TGTGCCTGGAGTGTCCGTCGGGACACCGGGGAGCTGTTTTTT.

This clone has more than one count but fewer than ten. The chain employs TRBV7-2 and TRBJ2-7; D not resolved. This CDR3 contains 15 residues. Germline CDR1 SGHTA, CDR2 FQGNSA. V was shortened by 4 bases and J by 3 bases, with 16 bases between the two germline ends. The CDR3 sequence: CASSSLQGRLYEQYF. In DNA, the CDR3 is TGTGCCAGCAGCTCCCTCCAAGGGCGGCTCTACGAGCAGTACTTC.

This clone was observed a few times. Here the CDR3 DNA reads TGCGCCAGCAGCTTTTTGCCCTCTGGGGCCAACGTCCTGACTTTC. This encodes CASSFLPSGANVLTF. This sequence joins TRBV5-1 and TRBJ2-6; D ambiguous. The length of the CDR3 is 15 residues. Trimming cost V 2 bases and J 0 bases, with 6 bases left between them. The germline V gene encodes CDR1 SGHRS and CDR2 YFSETQ. The variable domain in full, with the rest retrieved from reference TRBV5-1 and TRBJ2-6, is KAGVTQTPRYLIKTRGQQVTLSCSPISGHRSVSWYQQTPGQGLQFLFEYFSETQRNKGNFPGRFSGRQFSNSRSEMNVSTLELGDSALYLCASSFLPSGANVLTFGAGSRLTVL.

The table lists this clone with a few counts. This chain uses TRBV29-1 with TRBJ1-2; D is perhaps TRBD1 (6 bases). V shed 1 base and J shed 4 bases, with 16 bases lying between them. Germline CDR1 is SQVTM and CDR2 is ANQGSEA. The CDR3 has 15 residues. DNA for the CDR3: TGCAGCGTTGAAGCTGGCCAGGGGAAGGTCTATGGCTACACCTTC. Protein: CSVEAGQGKVYGYTF.

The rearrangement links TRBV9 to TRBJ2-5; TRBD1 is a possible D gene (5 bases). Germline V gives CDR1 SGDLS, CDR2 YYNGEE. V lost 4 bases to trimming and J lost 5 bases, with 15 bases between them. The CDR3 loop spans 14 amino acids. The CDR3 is CASSRVRVGETQYF. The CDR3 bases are TGTGCCAGCAGCAGAGTCAGGGTCGGCGAGACCCAGTACTTC.

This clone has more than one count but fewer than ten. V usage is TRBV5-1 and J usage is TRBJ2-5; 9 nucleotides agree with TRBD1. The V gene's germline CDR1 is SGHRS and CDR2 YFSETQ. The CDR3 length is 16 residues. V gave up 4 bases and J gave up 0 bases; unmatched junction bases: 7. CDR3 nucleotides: TGCGCCAGCAGCGGGACAGGGCATGATTACCAAGAGACCCAGTACTTC. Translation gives CASSGTGHDYQETQYF.

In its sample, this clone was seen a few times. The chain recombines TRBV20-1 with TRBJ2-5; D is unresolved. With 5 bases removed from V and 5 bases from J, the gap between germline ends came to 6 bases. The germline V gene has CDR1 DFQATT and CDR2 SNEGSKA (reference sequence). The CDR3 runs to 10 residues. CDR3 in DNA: TGCAGTGCTTACAAGGAGACCCAGTACTTC. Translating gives CSAYKETQYF.

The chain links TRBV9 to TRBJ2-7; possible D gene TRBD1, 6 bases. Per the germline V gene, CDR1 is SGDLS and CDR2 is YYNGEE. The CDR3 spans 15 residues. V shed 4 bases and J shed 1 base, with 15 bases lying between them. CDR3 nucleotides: TGTGCCAGCAGCTTCCGGACAGATCCTTCCTACGAGCAGTACTTC. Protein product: CASSFRTDPSYEQYF.

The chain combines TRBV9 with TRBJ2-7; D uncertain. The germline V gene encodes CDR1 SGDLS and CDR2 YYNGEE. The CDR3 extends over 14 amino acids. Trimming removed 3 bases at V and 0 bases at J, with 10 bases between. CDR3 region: CASSGDPSSYEQYF. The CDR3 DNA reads TGTGCCAGCAGCGGAGACCCCAGCTCCTACGAGCAGTACTTC.

The CDR3 here is CASSVEPAGGYGYTF. The CDR3 DNA follows: TGTGCCAGCAGCGTAGAACCCGCAGGGGGCTATGGCTACACCTTC. The chain employs TRBV9 and TRBJ1-2; 7 bases line up with TRBD1. Germline values: CDR1 SGDLS, CDR2 YYNGEE. This CDR3 is built from 15 residues. J gave up 4 bases and V 0 bases, and 6 bases lay outside the gene matches.

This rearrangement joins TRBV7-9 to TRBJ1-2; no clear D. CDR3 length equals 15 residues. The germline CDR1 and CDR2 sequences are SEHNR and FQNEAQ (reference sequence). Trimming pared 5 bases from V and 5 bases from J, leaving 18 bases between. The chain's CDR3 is CASSETSAKGYGYTF. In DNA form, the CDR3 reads TGTGCCAGCAGCGAAACGTCCGCAAAAGGGTATGGCTACACCTTC.

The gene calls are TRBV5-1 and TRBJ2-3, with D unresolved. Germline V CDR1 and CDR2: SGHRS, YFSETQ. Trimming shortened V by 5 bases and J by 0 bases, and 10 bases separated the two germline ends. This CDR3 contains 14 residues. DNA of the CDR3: TGCGCCAGCAGTCGACAAGATAGCACAGATACGCAGTATTTT. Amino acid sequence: CASSRQDSTDTQYF.

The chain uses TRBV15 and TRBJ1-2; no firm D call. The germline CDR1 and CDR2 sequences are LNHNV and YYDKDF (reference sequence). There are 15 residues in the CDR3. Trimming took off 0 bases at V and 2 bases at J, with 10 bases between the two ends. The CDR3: CATSREARWNYGYTF. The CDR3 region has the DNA TGTGCCACCAGCAGAGAGGCCAGGTGGAACTATGGCTACACCTTC.

The CDR3 region has the DNA TGTGCCAGCAAGATACTAGCGGGAGCCGAGACCCAGTACTTC. Protein product: CASKILAGAETQYF. The chain joins TRBV28 to TRBJ2-5, with 11 bases matching TRBD2. Unmatched junction bases numbered 6, after V lost 7 bases and J lost 5 bases. CDR3 length: 14 amino acids. Per the germline V gene, CDR1 is MDHEN and CDR2 is SYDVKM.

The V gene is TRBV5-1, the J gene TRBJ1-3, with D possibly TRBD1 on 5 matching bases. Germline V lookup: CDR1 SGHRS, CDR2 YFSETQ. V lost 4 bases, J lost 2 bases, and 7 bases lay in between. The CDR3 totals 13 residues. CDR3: CASSGGAGNTIYF. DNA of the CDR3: TGCGCCAGCAGCGGAGGGGCTGGAAACACCATATATTTT.

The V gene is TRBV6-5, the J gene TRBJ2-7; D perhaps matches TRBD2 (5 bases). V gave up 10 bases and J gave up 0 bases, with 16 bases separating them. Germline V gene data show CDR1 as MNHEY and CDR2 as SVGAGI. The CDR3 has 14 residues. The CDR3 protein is CATRGGGSSYEQYF. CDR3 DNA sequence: TGTGCCACCCGGGGTGGTGGGAGCTCCTACGAGCAGTACTTC.

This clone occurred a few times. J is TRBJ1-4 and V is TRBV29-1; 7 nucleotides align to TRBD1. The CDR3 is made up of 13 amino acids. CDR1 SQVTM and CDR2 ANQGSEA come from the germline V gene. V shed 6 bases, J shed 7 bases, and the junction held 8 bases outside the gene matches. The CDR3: CSVSGGQFEKLFF. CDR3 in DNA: TGCAGCGTCTCAGGGGGACAGTTTGAAAAACTGTTTTTT.

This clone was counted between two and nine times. The CDR3 loop is CATKKGDLAKNIQYF. In DNA, the CDR3 is TGTGCCACCAAGAAGGGGGACCTAGCCAAAAACATTCAGTACTTC. V and J are TRBV6-5 and TRBJ2-4, with D possibly TRBD1 on 6 matching bases. V was cut by 10 bases and J by 0 bases, with 16 bases left in between. The germline CDR1 and CDR2 sequences are MNHEY and SVGAGI. The CDR3 contains 15 residues.

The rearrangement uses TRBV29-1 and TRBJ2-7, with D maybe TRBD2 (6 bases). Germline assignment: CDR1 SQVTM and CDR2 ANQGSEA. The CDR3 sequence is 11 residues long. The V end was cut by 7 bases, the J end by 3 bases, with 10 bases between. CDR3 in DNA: TGCAGCGCGGGGGTGGGCTACGAGCAGTACTTC. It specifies CSAGVGYEQYF.

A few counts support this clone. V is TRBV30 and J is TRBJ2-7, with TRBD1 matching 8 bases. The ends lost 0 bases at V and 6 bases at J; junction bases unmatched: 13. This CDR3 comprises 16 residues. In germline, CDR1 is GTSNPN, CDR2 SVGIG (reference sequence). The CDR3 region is CAWSVPRTGRGGEQYF. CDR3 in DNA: TGTGCCTGGAGTGTCCCTAGGACAGGGAGAGGAGGCGAGCAGTACTTC. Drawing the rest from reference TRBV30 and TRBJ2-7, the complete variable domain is SQTIHQWPATLVQPVGSPLSLECTVEGTSNPNLYWYRQAAGRGLQLLFYSVGIGQISSEVPQNLSASRPQDRQFILSSKKLLLSDSGFYLCAWSVPRTGRGGEQYFGPGTRLTVT.

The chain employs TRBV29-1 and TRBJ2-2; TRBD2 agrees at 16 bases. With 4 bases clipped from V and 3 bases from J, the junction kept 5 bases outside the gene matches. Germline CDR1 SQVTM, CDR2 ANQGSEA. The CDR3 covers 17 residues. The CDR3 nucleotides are TGCAGCGTTGCGGGACTAGCGGGAGGGCCGGACACCGGGGAGCTGTTTTTT. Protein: CSVAGLAGGPDTGELFF.

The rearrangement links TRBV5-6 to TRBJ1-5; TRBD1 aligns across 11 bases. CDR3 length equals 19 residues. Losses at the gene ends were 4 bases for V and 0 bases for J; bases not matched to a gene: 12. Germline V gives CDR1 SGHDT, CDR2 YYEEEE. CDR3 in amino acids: CASSSTRDRGANSNQPQHF. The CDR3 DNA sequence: TGTGCCAGCAGCAGCACCCGGGACAGGGGGGCTAATAGCAATCAGCCCCAGCATTTT.

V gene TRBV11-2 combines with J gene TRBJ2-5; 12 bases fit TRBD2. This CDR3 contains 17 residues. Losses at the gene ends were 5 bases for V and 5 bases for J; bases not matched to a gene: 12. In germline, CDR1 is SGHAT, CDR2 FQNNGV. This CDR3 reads CASSPSLAGGIRETQYF. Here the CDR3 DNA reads TGTGCCAGCAGCCCCTCGCTAGCGGGAGGGATCCGGGAGACCCAGTACTTC.

The CDR3 DNA sequence: TGTGCCTGGAACAGGGACAGGGAAACTGAAGCTTTCTTT. Its protein product is CAWNRDRETEAFF. The V call is TRBV30, the J call TRBJ1-1; 9 nucleotides match TRBD1. V trimming: 4 bases; J trimming: 5 bases; junction bases outside the gene matches: 5. This CDR3 contains 13 residues. Germline V CDR1 and CDR2: GTSNPN, SVGIG (reference sequence).